This T cell receptor beta chain appears in the sequencing data of a study of patients and donors after allogeneic stem cell transplantation. V shed 0 bases, J shed 1 base, and the junction held 2 bases outside the gene matches. Germline loops: CDR1 SQVTM, CDR2 ANQGSEA. This CDR3 is built from 15 residues. Each CDR3 protein is one row after TCRdb ran MiXCR on the RT-PCR reads. This table has approximately 150,000 distinct CDR3 sequences, about 24% appearing once. The rearrangement uses TRBV29-1 and TRBJ2-7; 11 nucleotides align to TRBD1. This clonotype originated in a human donor who was either an allogeneic HSCT recipient or a stem cell or donor lymphocyte infusion donor (not recorded which). It is not recorded whose cells these are; they may come from a transplant donor. The source material was blood, either unsorted or a sorted T cell fraction (not recorded which). CDR3 loop: CSVEEGDRGSYEQYF. The CDR3 nucleotides read TGCAGCGTTGAAGAAGGGGACAGGGGGTCCTACGAGCAGTACTTC.